This entry lists 30 T cell receptor beta chains sequenced from one sample in a study of OX40 agonist ivuxolimab in advanced cancers. TCRdb's table, derived via immunoSEQ multiplex PCR, lists solely in-frame clones and lacks some. Of under 25,000 clones in the sample, about 89% were seen once. The sequences come from CD4+ or CD8+ T cells sorted from blood, collected in a trial of the OX40 agonist ivuxolimab. These receptors originate from an adult with an advanced solid tumor such as melanoma, head and neck, liver or kidney cancer.

The J gene is TRBJ2-2, the V gene TRBV27; TRBD2 matches at 7 bases. V shed 5 bases and J 1 base; nucleotides not matched to a gene: 7. CDR3 size: 16 residues. CDR1 is MNHEY and CDR2 is SMNVEV in the germline V gene (reference sequence). In DNA, the CDR3 is TGTGCCAGCAGTAAGGCTAGCGGAGGGAACACCGGGGAGCTGTTTTTT. It codes for CASSKASGGNTGELFF.

Notes on this clone: Germline and junction disagree at one end, which may indicate a read error. The chain combines TRBV6-5 with TRBJ2-7; the match to TRBD1 covers 7 bases. The CDR3 runs 13 residues. Per the germline V gene, CDR1 is MNHEY and CDR2 is SVGAGI. The CDR3 loop is CASSYSLGTEGSF. In DNA, the CDR3 is TGTGCCAGCAGTTACTCGCTGGGGACAGAGGGGTCCTTC.

This clone came up a few times. The chain recombines TRBV21-1 with TRBJ2-1; the tabulated D call, TRBD2, remains unverified against the DNA. TRBV21-1 is a known pseudogene. The CDR3 has 17 amino acids. The chain's CDR3 is CASSNDSGTSGYNEQFF. For the CDR3, the DNA is TGTGCCAGCAGCAATGACTCCGGGACTAGCGGGTACAATGAGCAGTTCTTC.

This clone was found once. CDR3 in amino acids: CASSLSRIGYTDTQYF. The DNA for the CDR3 is TGTGCCAGCAGTTTAAGTAGAATAGGTTACACAGATACGCAGTATTTT. V gene TRBV28 combines with J gene TRBJ2-3; D not resolved. V dropped 2 bases and J dropped 2 bases, with 14 bases sitting between them. CDR1 is MDHEN and CDR2 is SYDVKM in the germline V gene. This CDR3 contains 16 residues. Complete variable domain (other parts from reference TRBV28 and TRBJ2-3): DVKVTQSSRYLVKRTGEKVFLECVQDMDHENMFWYRQDPGLGLRLIYFSYDVKMKEKGDIPEGYSVSREKKERFSLILESASTNQTSMYLCASSLSRIGYTDTQYFGPGTRLTVL.

This chain links TRBV5-4 with TRBJ1-1, with a tentative D call TRBD1 (6 bases). CDR1 is SGHNT and CDR2 is YYREEE in the germline V gene (reference sequence). The CDR3 contains 13 residues. V was cut by 2 bases and J by 3 bases, with 8 bases left in between. The CDR3 loop reads CASSLGGDTEAFF. CDR3 nucleotide sequence: TGTGCCAGCAGCTTAGGGGGGGACACTGAAGCTTTCTTT.

This clone came up a few times. This chain connects TRBV19 to TRBJ1-5; 9 bases are shared with TRBD1. CDR1 LNHDA and CDR2 SQIVND come from the germline V gene (reference sequence). This CDR3 has 17 amino acids. Germline trimming cut 2 bases from V and 3 bases from J; bases unmatched to any gene: 8. The CDR3 region has the DNA TGTGCCAGTAGTATACTCCCCCGGACAGGGGACAATCAGCCCCAGCATTTT. Protein product: CASSILPRTGDNQPQHF.

The chain has TRBV11-3 and TRBJ2-5; 9 bases are shared with TRBD2. J gave up 5 bases and V 5 bases, and 15 bases lay outside the gene matches. Per germline, CDR1 SGHNT and CDR2 YENEEA. The CDR3 sequence is 17 residues long. CDR3 region: CASSQRGAGGPQETQYF. CDR3 in DNA: TGTGCCAGCAGCCAGAGGGGGGCGGGAGGGCCCCAGGAGACCCAGTACTTC. Combining the CDR3 with reference TRBV11-3 and TRBJ2-5 gives the whole variable domain EAGVVQSPRYKIIEKKQPVAFWCNPISGHNTLYWYLQNLGQGPELLIRYENEEAVDDSQLPKDRFSAERLKGVDSTLKIQPAELGDSAVYLCASSQRGAGGPQETQYFGPGTRLLVL.

The chain combines TRBV4-1 with TRBJ2-7; 16 positions agree with TRBD2. The germline gives CDR1 MGHRA, CDR2 YSYEKL. The CDR3 extends over 17 amino acids. V trimming: 4 bases; J trimming: 6 bases; junction bases outside the gene matches: 9. This CDR3 is CASSPGPGLAGGGEQYF. CDR3 in DNA: TGCGCCAGCAGCCCGGGCCCGGGACTAGCGGGAGGGGGCGAGCAGTACTTC.

The chain combines TRBV6-5 with TRBJ2-1, with D uncertain. The CDR3 loop spans 14 amino acids. Per the germline V gene, CDR1 is MNHEY and CDR2 is SVGAGI. Trimming stripped 4 bases from V and 3 bases from J, with 10 bases between. This chain's CDR3 is CASSSDGFYNEQFF. CDR3 bases: TGTGCCAGCAGTTCGGACGGTTTCTACAATGAGCAGTTCTTC.

The V and J genes are TRBV4-2 and TRBJ2-7; D gene unclear. V was shortened by 4 bases and J by 5 bases, with 15 bases between the two germline ends. The CDR3 has 14 amino acids. CDR1 and CDR2 from the germline V gene are LGHNA and YNFKEQ. CDR3 coding DNA: TGTGCCAGCAGCCTCCAAGTATCCGTGAACGAGCAGTACTTC. Protein product: CASSLQVSVNEQYF.

V is TRBV28 and J is TRBJ2-5; D is unclear. The DNA end favors TRBJ2-7, so the J call may be wrong. CDR1 and CDR2 from the germline V gene are MDHEN and SYDVKM. The CDR3 is made up of 11 amino acids. CDR3 in DNA: TGTGCCAGCAGTTTTCTCCACGAGCAGTACTTC. Its translation: CASSFLHEQYF.

The rearrangement links TRBV14 to TRBJ2-7, with D possibly matching TRBD1 (5 bases). CDR3 length: 14 amino acids. Germline CDR1 and CDR2: SGHDN and FVKESK. V lost 4 bases, J lost 5 bases, and 15 bases lay in between. For the CDR3, the DNA is TGTGCCAGCAGCCGCAGGGATGGATCCGACGAGCAGTACTTC. Translated: CASSRRDGSDEQYF.

This chain uses TRBV6-4 with TRBJ2-1; D unclear. V was trimmed by 3 bases and J by 0 bases, leaving 12 bases between them. Germline V gene sequence: CDR1 MRHNA, CDR2 SNTAGT. This CDR3 contains 16 residues. The CDR3 loop is CASSELGLSSYNEQFF. CDR3 in DNA: TGTGCCAGCAGTGAATTAGGTCTGAGCTCCTACAATGAGCAGTTCTTC.

The V and J genes are TRBV27 and TRBJ2-5, with D uncertain. The CDR3 is 13 residues long. Germline-derived CDR1 and CDR2 are MNHEY and SMNVEV (reference sequence). The germline V and J ends were trimmed by 3 bases and 5 bases, with 10 bases remaining between them. CDR3 loop: CASSFRVGETQYF. The CDR3 coding sequence is TGTGCCAGCAGTTTTCGGGTGGGGGAGACCCAGTACTTC.

The DNA for the CDR3 is TGTGCCAGTAGTTTGACTAGCGGAACCTACGAGCAGTACTTC. Amino acid sequence: CASSLTSGTYEQYF. This chain uses TRBV19 with TRBJ2-7, with TRBD2 identical over 9 bases. CDR1 LNHDA and CDR2 SQIVND come from the germline V gene (reference sequence). V trimming: 5 bases; J trimming: 2 bases; junction bases outside the gene matches: 4. This CDR3 has 14 amino acids.

The chain recombines TRBV15 with TRBJ2-1; D is undetermined. The germline V gene encodes CDR1 LNHNV and CDR2 YYDKDF (reference sequence). The V end was cut by 0 bases, the J end by 6 bases, with 6 bases between. CDR3 length: 13 residues. The CDR3 spells CATSRDLVNEQFF. CDR3 DNA sequence: TGTGCCACCAGCAGAGATTTGGTCAATGAGCAGTTCTTC.

The chain uses TRBV4-3 and TRBJ2-1; TRBD2 matches 10 bases. This CDR3 is 18 amino acids long. The germline CDR1 and CDR2 sequences are LGHNA and YSLEER. After removal of 4 bases from V and 2 bases from J, the junction contained 11 bases not matched to a gene. DNA of the CDR3: TGCGCCAGCAGCCGGACACTTAGCGGGGGGCCGACCTACAATGAGCAGTTCTTC. It codes for CASSRTLSGGPTYNEQFF.

J is TRBJ2-7 and V is TRBV28; weak D call: TRBD1 (5 bases). The V gene's germline CDR1 is MDHEN and CDR2 SYDVKM. The CDR3 sequence is 15 residues long. Between the trimmed V and J ends, which lost 3 bases and 2 bases, there was a span of 14 bases. The CDR3 spells CASSLLSRVPYEQYF. DNA of the CDR3: TGTGCCAGCAGTTTGCTTTCCAGGGTCCCCTACGAGCAGTACTTC.

The V call is TRBV5-1, the J call TRBJ1-1; TRBD1 might be the D (5 bases). V dropped 1 base and J dropped 4 bases, with 11 bases sitting between them. This CDR3 contains 14 residues. CDR1 is SGHRS and CDR2 is YFSETQ in the germline V gene. The CDR3 is CASSLQGPGTEAFF. The CDR3 DNA follows: TGCGCCAGCAGCTTGCAGGGCCCGGGCACTGAAGCTTTCTTT.

The chain links TRBV28 to TRBJ1-6; no clear D. Deletions cut 4 bases from V and 4 bases from J, with 8 bases between. Germline CDR1 reads MDHEN; CDR2 reads SYDVKM. The CDR3 runs to 14 residues. CDR3 sequence (DNA): TGTGCCAGCAGTTCGCTCAGTTATAATTCACCCCTCCACTTT. Translation gives CASSSLSYNSPLHF.

The rearrangement joins TRBV27 to TRBJ2-3; D not certain. The CDR3 length is 13 residues. The V gene lost 4 bases and the J gene lost 2 bases, with 7 bases spanning the gap. In germline, CDR1 is MNHEY, CDR2 SMNVEV (reference sequence). The CDR3 DNA reads as TGTGCCAGCAGTTCTCTACCCACAGATACGCAGTATTTT. It is translated as CASSSLPTDTQYF.

The rearrangement uses TRBV7-6 and TRBJ2-7, with 12 bases aligning to TRBD2. Looked up from germline, CDR1 is SGHVS and CDR2 is FNYEAQ. The V segment lost 3 bases and the J segment 3 bases; nucleotides outside the gene matches: 0. This CDR3 region has 14 residues. The DNA for the CDR3 is TGTGCCAGCAGCTTGGGACTAGCGGGCTACGAGCAGTACTTC. Its protein is CASSLGLAGYEQYF.

The chain joins TRBV18 to TRBJ1-2; a possible D gene is TRBD1 (6 bases). V lost 5 bases, J lost 0 bases, and 16 bases lay in between. The length of the CDR3 is 16 residues. In germline, CDR1 is KGHSH, CDR2 LQKENI. This chain's CDR3 is CASSRTTGPTNYGYTF. In DNA form, the CDR3 reads TGTGCCAGCTCAAGAACGACAGGACCGACTAACTATGGCTACACCTTC.

The chain carries TRBV30 and TRBJ1-5; D is possibly TRBD1 (5 bases). The CDR3 runs 14 residues. Trimming pared 5 bases from V and 0 bases from J, leaving 11 bases between. Germline assignment: CDR1 GTSNPN and CDR2 SVGIG (reference sequence). The CDR3 DNA reads TGTGCCTGGGGGCGGGGCCTTAGCAATCAGCCCCAGCATTTT. Amino acid sequence: CAWGRGLSNQPQHF.

V usage is TRBV29-1 and J usage is TRBJ1-1; 8 nucleotides match TRBD1. V was pared by 6 bases and J by 3 bases, with 6 bases of the junction left unmatched. The CDR3 has 13 amino acids. Germline V gives CDR1 SQVTM, CDR2 ANQGSEA. Here the CDR3 DNA reads TGCAGCGTAACAGGGGGACTTGACACTGAAGCTTTCTTT. It is translated as CSVTGGLDTEAFF.

The chain joins TRBV19 to TRBJ2-7; tentative D call: TRBD1 (6 bases). V was shortened by 6 bases and J by 1 base, with 10 bases between the two germline ends. Germline V gene sequence: CDR1 LNHDA, CDR2 SQIVND (reference sequence). The CDR3 has 13 residues. The CDR3 sequence is CASSATGSYEQYF. The CDR3 DNA is TGTGCCAGTAGCGCGACAGGTTCCTACGAGCAGTACTTC.

The V and J genes are TRBV5-1 and TRBJ1-4, with TRBD1 matching over 7 bases. Unmatched junction bases numbered 4, after V lost 1 base and J lost 4 bases. CDR1 and CDR2 from the germline V gene are SGHRS and YFSETQ. CDR3 length: 15 residues. CDR3 nucleotide sequence: TGCGCCAGCAGCTTGATCGGGACAGTTAATGAAAAACTGTTTTTT. As protein: CASSLIGTVNEKLFF.

The V call is TRBV5-6, the J call TRBJ2-1, with TRBD2 matching over 14 bases. In germline, CDR1 is SGHDT, CDR2 YYEEEE. The V segment lost 6 bases and the J segment 4 bases; nucleotides outside the gene matches: 15. This CDR3 has 19 residues. For the CDR3, the DNA is TGTGCCAGCAAAACGGACAGGGCCGGACTAGCGGGAGGATACAATGAGCAGTTCTTC. Amino acid sequence: CASKTDRAGLAGGYNEQFF.

This clone was seen a single time. This chain uses TRBV9 with TRBJ1-2; D possibly corresponds to TRBD1 (6 bases). The CDR3 extends over 14 amino acids. In germline, CDR1 is SGDLS, CDR2 YYNGEE. With 4 bases removed from V and 2 bases from J, the gap between germline ends came to 12 bases. This CDR3 is CASSPFQGNYGYTF. CDR3 bases: TGTGCCAGCAGCCCTTTCCAGGGGAACTATGGCTACACCTTC.

The chain carries TRBV23-1 and TRBJ1-5; D is undetermined. TRBV23-1 is an ORF, and what it does is uncertain. The CDR3 runs 13 residues. Trimming pared 6 bases from V and 0 bases from J, leaving 6 bases between. CDR3 in amino acids: CASRGYSNQPQHF. The CDR3 DNA sequence: TGCGCCAGCAGGGGATATAGCAATCAGCCCCAGCATTTT.